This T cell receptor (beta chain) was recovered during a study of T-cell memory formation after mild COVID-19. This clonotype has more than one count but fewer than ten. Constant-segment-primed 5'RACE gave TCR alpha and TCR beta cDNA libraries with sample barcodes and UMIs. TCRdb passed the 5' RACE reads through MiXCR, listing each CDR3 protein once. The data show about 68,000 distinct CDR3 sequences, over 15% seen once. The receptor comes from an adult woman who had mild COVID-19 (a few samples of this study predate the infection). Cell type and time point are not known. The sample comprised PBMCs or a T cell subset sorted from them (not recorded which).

The CDR3 region has the DNA TGTGCCAGCAGTATCCCAGGGGAGGGTACTGAAAACGAGCAGTACTTC. Translation: CASSIPGEGTENEQYF. This chain uses TRBV27 with TRBJ2-7; tentative D call: TRBD2 (7 bases). V lost 5 bases and J lost 5, with 22 bases in between. This CDR3 has 16 residues. The V gene's germline CDR1 is MNHEY and CDR2 SMNVEV (reference sequence).